This T cell receptor (beta chain) was identified in a study of identical twins. The germline V gene has CDR1 LGHDT and CDR2 YNNKEL (reference sequence). This CDR3 comprises 18 residues. V was pared by 0 bases and J by 1 base, with 9 bases of the junction left unmatched. This clonotype was observed a few times. No antigen is known for it. In TCRdb, the 5' RACE reads were re-called with MiXCR into one record per CDR3 protein. This table holds a few hundred thousand distinct CDR3 sequences, roughly an eighth found once. Study-level points and caveats: Reduced insertions were recorded for abundant cord blood beta clonotypes, with no such pattern in memory repertoires. Because invariant MAIT and iNKT cells could be present, zero-insertion analyses could be partly confounded.

These data also featured in a second study, about yellow fever vaccine responses in identical twins.

Sample: CD8+ T cells sorted from blood. This sequence was found in a young woman in good health. V and J are TRBV3-1 and TRBJ2-5; 9 bases line up with TRBD2. CDR3 DNA sequence: TGTGCCAGCAGCCAAGATGAGAGTGGACTAGCGCTCCAAGAGACCCAGTACTTC. As protein: CASSQDESGLALQETQYF.